These 2 T cell receptor beta chains originate from one sample sequenced in a study of blood T cell repertoires in COVID-19. Profiling relied on immunoSEQ multiplex PCR, and the TCRdb table lists in-frame clones only, not all of them. The sample records about 200,000 clones, roughly 87% being singletons. What was sequenced was PBMCs or T cells enriched from blood (not recorded which). The origin of the receptors is a woman in her thirties who had recovered from COVID-19.

The chain carries TRBV27 and TRBJ1-2; 7 nucleotides align to TRBD1. Trimming at V came to 5 bases and at J to 1 base, leaving 7 bases not matched to a gene. Germline lookup yields CDR1 MNHEY and CDR2 SMNVEV (reference sequence). The CDR3 loop spans 15 amino acids. The CDR3 DNA is TGTGCCAGCAGTCTGGCGGCAGGGGGTAACTATGGCTACACCTTC. Protein sequence: CASSLAAGGNYGYTF.

V is TRBV7-2 and J is TRBJ2-3; 7 bases map to TRBD1. CDR1 and CDR2 (germline): SGHTA, FQGNSA. After removal of 5 bases from V and 6 bases from J, the junction contained 5 bases not matched to a gene. The CDR3 sequence is 13 residues long. For the CDR3, the DNA is TGTGCCAGCAGCATCACAGGGGAGGATACGCAGTATTTT. It encodes CASSITGEDTQYF.